This entry lists 13 T cell receptor beta chains sequenced from one sample in a study of vaccination effects on CD4 cells after COVID-19. Their antigens are not known. Profiled with immunoSEQ multiplex PCR; TCRdb holds only in-frame clones, not every one. The sample has approximately 87,000 clones, 70% to 75% seen once. Viral peptide pools were used in the ViraFEST assay to expand antigen-specific CD4+ T cells, and sequencing came afterward. Culture proceeded for 9 to 11 days, and CD4+ T cells were then isolated. This material consisted of CD4+ T cells from PBMCs cultured with HCoV-229E spike peptides, taken before COVID-19 vaccination. These receptors all stem from a human donor who received a COVID-19 vaccine.

The V and J genes are TRBV7-2 and TRBJ2-3; D possibly corresponds to TRBD1 (7 bases). CDR3 size: 17 residues. Germline CDR1 SGHTA, CDR2 FQGNSA. Trimming took 5 bases from V and 0 from J, leaving 18 bases between them. The CDR3 spells CASSPQGGGPSTDTQYF. The CDR3 region has the DNA TGTGCCAGCAGCCCGCAGGGGGGCGGACCTAGCACAGATACGCAGTATTTT. Full variable domain (remainder filled in from reference TRBV7-2 and TRBJ2-3): GAGVSQSPSNKVTEKGKDVELRCDPISGHTALYWYRQSLGQGLEFLIYFQGNSAPDKSGLPSDRFSAERTGGSVSTLTIQRTQQEDSAVYLCASSPQGGGPSTDTQYFGPGTRLTVL.

The V gene is TRBV24-1, the J gene TRBJ2-3; D call uncertain. CDR3 length: 11 amino acids. Germline CDR1 reads KGHDR; CDR2 reads SFDVKD. V dropped 5 bases and J dropped 5 bases, with 4 bases sitting between them. The CDR3 region is CATSGQDTQYF. Here the CDR3 DNA reads TGTGCCACCAGTGGACAAGATACGCAGTATTTT.

The chain links TRBV12-3 or TRBV12-4 to TRBJ2-1; D may be TRBD1 (6 bases). The CDR3 covers 12 residues. V shed 3 bases and J shed 9 bases, with 9 bases lying between them. The CDR3 DNA reads as TGTGCCAGCAGTTTCAGGGGCAGTGAGCAGTTCTTC. Its translation: CASSFRGSEQFF.

In its sample, this clone was seen once. The CDR3: CASSFSRTATDTQYF. CDR3 DNA sequence: TGTGCCAGCAGTTTTTCTAGGACAGCCACAGATACGCAGTATTTT. V is TRBV27 and J is TRBJ2-3, with a weak D call TRBD1 (6 bases). This CDR3 spans 15 amino acids. CDR1 is MNHEY, CDR2 SMNVEV, per germline (reference sequence). The V end was cut by 3 bases, the J end by 2 bases, with 12 bases between.

This chain joins TRBV21-1 and TRBJ2-7; TRBD2 is taken as the D call from the table, unchecked against the DNA. TRBV21-1 is given as a pseudogene. The CDR3 loop spans 16 amino acids. The CDR3 reads CASSKRSTALGDEQYV. In DNA, the CDR3 is TGTGCCAGCAGCAAACGGTCTACCGCGCTAGGTGACGAGCAGTACGTC.

The chain recombines TRBV19 with TRBJ1-2; D may be TRBD1 (5 bases). Between the trimmed V and J ends, which lost 10 bases and 0 bases, there was a span of 12 bases. This CDR3 region has 13 residues. The germline gives CDR1 LNHDA, CDR2 SQIVND (reference sequence). CDR3 in DNA: TGTGCCATTTCGACAGCCGCTAACTATGGCTACACCTTC. Translated, it gives CAISTAANYGYTF.

In its sample, this clone was seen once. The rearrangement joins TRBV20-1 to TRBJ2-1, with 11 positions matching TRBD2. In germline, CDR1 is DFQATT, CDR2 SNEGSKA (reference sequence). The length of the CDR3 is 21 residues. With V trimmed by 3 bases and J by 8 bases, 27 bases remained unmatched. CDR3 nucleotides: TGCAGTGCTAGTGAGGACCCTCCTCCGTGGTGGTTTAGCGGGGGGGAGGATGAGCAGTTCTTC. Residues: CSASEDPPPWWFSGGEDEQFF.

This chain joins TRBV5-1 and TRBJ2-1; no reliable D call. The CDR3 is 14 amino acids. V lost 2 bases and J 8 bases, leaving 14 bases between the germline ends. Germline V gene lookup returns CDR1 SGHRS and CDR2 YFSETQ. The CDR3 here is CASSFHPSADEQFF. The CDR3 DNA sequence: TGCGCCAGCAGCTTTCACCCCTCGGCCGATGAGCAGTTCTTC.

The V call is TRBV4-3, the J call TRBJ1-1; 9 bases agree with TRBD1. Germline V CDR1 and CDR2: LGHNA, YSLEER. This CDR3 spans 17 amino acids. Unmatched junction bases numbered 13, after V lost 1 base and J lost 7 bases. The CDR3 DNA reads as TGCGCCAGCAGCCAAGTCCTTGCTACAGGGGGCCCCCTTGAAGCTTTCTTT. Protein sequence: CASSQVLATGGPLEAFF.

This clone was seen once. This rearrangement joins TRBV13 to TRBJ2-1; 11 bases are a match to TRBD2. V trimming: 5 bases; J trimming: 10 bases; junction bases outside the gene matches: 10. The germline CDR1 and CDR2 sequences are PRHDT and FYEKMQ (reference sequence). This CDR3 has 15 residues. This CDR3 reads CASSRFSGGALEQFF. Written as DNA, the CDR3 is TGTGCCAGCAGCCGTTTTAGCGGGGGGGCATTGGAGCAGTTCTTC.

The chain couples TRBV7-6 to TRBJ2-2, with D maybe TRBD2 (5 bases). The germline CDR1 and CDR2 sequences are SGHVS and FNYEAQ. There are 15 residues in the CDR3. With 5 bases removed from V and 6 bases from J, the gap between germline ends came to 16 bases. The DNA of the CDR3 is TGTGCCAGCAGCCCGTTTCAGGCGGGTCCCGGGGAGCTGTTTTTT. It specifies CASSPFQAGPGELFF. Filled out from reference TRBV7-6 and TRBJ2-2, the complete variable domain reads GAGVSQSPRYKVTKRGQDVALRCDPISGHVSLYWYRQALGQGPEFLTYFNYEAQQDKSGLPNDRFSAERPEGSISTLTIQRTEQRDSAMYRCASSPFQAGPGELFFGEGSRLTVL.

The chain combines TRBV12-3 or TRBV12-4 with TRBJ1-2; weak D call: TRBD1 (6 bases). This CDR3 contains 13 residues. Between the trimmed V and J ends, which lost 2 bases and 6 bases, there was a span of 10 bases. CDR3 coding DNA: TGTGCCAGCAGTTTACAGGGGAACCATGGCTACACCTTC. It encodes CASSLQGNHGYTF.

The rearrangement joins TRBV12-5 to TRBJ2-3, with D perhaps TRBD1 (6 bases). There are 15 residues in the CDR3. V was cut by 7 bases and J by 0 bases, with 14 bases left in between. The germline V gene has CDR1 LGHNT and CDR2 FRNRAP. CDR3 sequence: CASASGETSTDTQYF. The CDR3 DNA is TGTGCTAGTGCCTCAGGGGAAACTAGCACAGATACGCAGTATTTT.